The source of this TCR beta chain is a study of OX40 agonist ivuxolimab in advanced cancers. As for the study in general: Patients were infused with ivuxolimab every 2 weeks at 0.01 to 10 mg/kg. Study observations and caveats: Antigen specificity was not determined for the expanded peripheral T cells.

As concerns this clone: Its antigen is unidentified.

Assay used: immunoSEQ multiplex PCR; TCRdb lists only in-frame clones, some missing. The top ten hold 0.4% to 0.65% of the sample, which has roughly 70,000 clones, around 90% seen once. This CDR3 has 15 residues. V dropped 3 bases and J dropped 1 base, with 10 bases sitting between them. Germline assignment: CDR1 ENHRY and CDR2 SYGVKD. This clonotype was obtained from an adult with an advanced solid tumor such as melanoma, head and neck, liver or kidney cancer. V and J are TRBV10-3 and TRBJ1-5; D gene uncertain. The specimen was CD4+ or CD8+ T cells sorted from blood, collected in a trial of the OX40 agonist ivuxolimab. As DNA, the CDR3 is TGTGCCATCAGTGAATACAACTTAAGCAATCAGCCCCAGCATTTT. This gives the protein CAISEYNLSNQPQHF.